These T cell receptor beta chains were read from a single sample in a study of CD8 T cells in Susac syndrome. TCRdb reprocessed the immunoSEQ multiplex PCR reads with MiXCR, giving one entry per CDR3 protein. The profile shows 180,000 or so distinct CDR3 sequences, nearly 97% of them singletons. The sample consisted of CD4+ T cells from PBMCs. These receptors all stem from a human donor with multiple sclerosis. Both conserved end residues are part of each CDR3. A D gene is named only where the DNA matches it firmly. Not all rows give a size; the values are once, few, many and, for expanded clones, a class.

CDR3nt: TGCAGTGCTAGACCAGGGGGCCGTAATTCACCCCTCCACTTT; CDR3aa: CSARPGGRNSPLHF; d_gene: TRBD1; abundance: NA; v_gene: TRBV20-1; len: 14; j_gene: TRBJ1-6
CDR3nt: TGCAGTGCTAGAGATTCTTCGAGGATAGAAGCTTTCTTT; CDR3aa: CSARDSSRIEAFF; d_gene: NA; abundance: NA; v_gene: TRBV20-1; len: 13; j_gene: TRBJ1-1
CDR3nt: TGTGCCAGCAGTTCCAGATCCGGGACAGGGGATAACACCGGGGAGCTGTTTTTT; CDR3aa: CASSSRSGTGDNTGELFF; d_gene: TRBD1; abundance: NA; v_gene: TRBV12-3/TRBV12-4; len: 18; j_gene: TRBJ2-2
CDR3nt: TGTGCCTGGAGCAAAGGGGGATCCGAGCAGTACTTC; CDR3aa: CAWSKGGSEQYF; d_gene: NA; abundance: NA; v_gene: TRBV30; len: 12; j_gene: TRBJ2-7
CDR3nt: TGCGCCAGCAGCCAACGGACAGGGGCTTTATACAATGAGCAGTTCTTC; CDR3aa: CASSQRTGALYNEQFF; d_gene: TRBD1; abundance: NA; v_gene: TRBV4-3; len: 16; j_gene: TRBJ2-1
CDR3nt: TGTGCCAGCAGCCAGCGGACTAGCGGCGCAGATACGCAGTATTTT; CDR3aa: CASSQRTSGADTQYF; d_gene: TRBD2; abundance: NA; v_gene: TRBV14; len: 15; j_gene: TRBJ2-3
CDR3nt: TGTGCCAGCAGCTTACCCACCTCCCCACACTACAATGAGCAGTTCTTC; CDR3aa: CASSLPTSPHYNEQFF; d_gene: NA; abundance: NA; v_gene: TRBV13; len: 16; j_gene: TRBJ2-1
CDR3nt: TGTGCCTGGAATCGGCAGGGGGCGGTTGAAGCTTTCTTT; CDR3aa: CAWNRQGAVEAFF; d_gene: TRBD1; abundance: NA; v_gene: TRBV30; len: 13; j_gene: TRBJ1-1
CDR3nt: TGTGCCAGCCGGCCGGGGACTTTCCAAGAGACCCAGTACTTC; CDR3aa: CASRPGTFQETQYF; d_gene: NA; abundance: NA; v_gene: TRBV28; len: 14; j_gene: TRBJ2-5
CDR3nt: TGCGCCAGCAGAGCCGAATCCTACGAGCAGTACTTC; CDR3aa: CASRAESYEQYF; d_gene: NA; abundance: NA; v_gene: TRBV5-1; len: 12; j_gene: TRBJ2-7
CDR3nt: TGCAGCGTTGGACAGGGGTCCGAGCAGTACTTC; CDR3aa: CSVGQGSEQYF; d_gene: TRBD1; abundance: NA; v_gene: TRBV29-1; len: 11; j_gene: TRBJ2-7
CDR3nt: TGCAGTGCTAGAGAGTACTACGAGCAGTACTTC; CDR3aa: CSAREYYEQYF; d_gene: NA; abundance: NA; v_gene: TRBV20-1; len: 11; j_gene: TRBJ2-7
CDR3nt: TGCAGTGCTAGAGGGGACTATGGCTACACCTTC; CDR3aa: CSARGDYGYTF; d_gene: NA; abundance: NA; v_gene: TRBV20-1; len: 11; j_gene: TRBJ1-2
CDR3nt: TGTGCCTTCACTCCGGGACAGGGGTTGTCTTCACCCCTCCACTTT; CDR3aa: CAFTPGQGLSSPLHF; d_gene: TRBD1; abundance: once; v_gene: TRBV30; len: 15; j_gene: TRBJ1-6
CDR3nt: TGTGCCAGCAGCCCGGGGGCCACCTTCTACGAGCAGTACTTC; CDR3aa: CASSPGATFYEQYF; d_gene: NA; abundance: NA; v_gene: TRBV27; len: 14; j_gene: TRBJ2-7
CDR3nt: TGCAGTGCCTGGGACAGAGGCACAGATACGCAGTATTTT; CDR3aa: CSAWDRGTDTQYF; d_gene: TRBD1; abundance: NA; v_gene: TRBV20-1; len: 13; j_gene: TRBJ2-3
CDR3nt: TGTGCCAGCAGCCAAGGGGGGAATGGCAATCAGCCCCAGCATTTT; CDR3aa: CASSQGGNGNQPQHF; d_gene: NA; abundance: NA; v_gene: TRBV3-1; len: 15; j_gene: TRBJ1-5
CDR3nt: TGCGCCAGCAGCTTAGGAACAGCGTACCAAGAGACCCAGTACTTC; CDR3aa: CASSLGTAYQETQYF; d_gene: NA; abundance: once; v_gene: TRBV5-1; len: 15; j_gene: TRBJ2-5
CDR3nt: TGTGCCAGCAGCCCACGTGGATCCGGAAACACCATATATTTT; CDR3aa: CASSPRGSGNTIYF; d_gene: NA; abundance: NA; v_gene: TRBV27; len: 14; j_gene: TRBJ1-3
CDR3nt: TGTGCCACCATAAAAGAGACCCAGTACTTC; CDR3aa: CATIKETQYF; d_gene: NA; abundance: once; v_gene: TRBV24-1; len: 10; j_gene: TRBJ2-5
CDR3nt: TGTGCCAGCAGCCGCCGCCTAGCGCGGAACACCGGGGAGCTGTTTTTT; CDR3aa: CASSRRLARNTGELFF; d_gene: NA; abundance: NA; v_gene: TRBV11-2; len: 16; j_gene: TRBJ2-2
CDR3nt: TGTGCCAGTAGGAAGACAGGGAGCTCCTACAATGAGCAGTTCTTC; CDR3aa: CASRKTGSSYNEQFF; d_gene: TRBD1; abundance: NA; v_gene: TRBV19; len: 15; j_gene: TRBJ2-1
CDR3nt: TGTGCCAGCAGTTTAAGGGCCAATACGCAGTATTTT; CDR3aa: CASSLRANTQYF; d_gene: NA; abundance: few; v_gene: TRBV12-3/TRBV12-4; len: 12; j_gene: TRBJ2-3